Sequencing of this TCR beta chain was carried out in a study of cytomegalovirus exposure and HLA in healthy donors. The PCR made use of 60 Vbeta and 13 Jbeta primers. The repertoire was sequenced with immunoSEQ multiplex PCR; TCRdb's copy has only in-frame clones and lacks some. The table includes under 60,000 clones, 70% to 85% detected once. The CDR3 is 12 residues long. Germline V gives CDR1 SGHNT, CDR2 YENEEA. The V end lost 5 bases, the J end lost 5 bases, and 7 bases lay between the germline ends. J is TRBJ2-1 and V is TRBV11-3; D is unresolved. Material for sequencing was PBMCs. The receptor was derived from a man aged 50 to 60 in good health and CMV-seronegative. Written as DNA, the CDR3 is TGTGCCAGCAGCCCTCGAGACAATGAGCAGTTCTTC. Residues: CASSPRDNEQFF.